This paragraph reports one TCR beta chain. Its antigen is undetermined. CDR1 MNHNY and CDR2 SVGAGI come from the germline V gene (reference sequence). This CDR3 has 15 amino acids. With 5 bases removed from V and 1 base from J, the gap between germline ends came to 14 bases. This sample stems from a study of early stage breast cancer tumors. Study context: About 80% of the 16 invasive tumors were ER+, PR+ and HER2-. Average read coverage per sample was roughly 9.3-fold.

Blood replicates held 0.5 ug DNA, tumor or normal breast about 1.5 ug, two each. Produced via immunoSEQ multiplex PCR; TCRdb's table is partial and in-frame only. The sample contains tens of thousands of clones, over 80% of which appear only once. General observations from the study: Compared with adjacent normal breast tissue, tumors showed around 2.7-fold greater T cell density and higher clonality.

The sequenced sample consisted of blood. This rearrangement joins TRBV6-6 to TRBJ2-5; no reliable D call. The source is a person aged 65 to 85 with breast cancer. The CDR3 region is CASSPPRVPQETQYF. The CDR3 region has the DNA TGTGCCAGCAGTCCCCCCCGGGTCCCCCAAGAGACCCAGTACTTC.